These T cell receptor beta chains were read from a single sample in a study of T cell changes during pregnancy in multiple sclerosis. Generated by immunoSEQ multiplex PCR, the TCRdb table keeps only in-frame clones and is missing some. The sample includes 57,000 or so clones, approximately 85% of them seen just once. The starting material was peripheral blood, obtained in the first trimester of pregnancy. These receptors were collected from a female donor with multiple sclerosis, enrolled in a pregnancy study. CDR3s include the opening cysteine and the closing phenylalanine or tryptophan. The D gene is left open where the match is weak. The size entry is marked missing in some rows and otherwise reads once, few, many or a size class.

>NA|NA|TRBV27|TRBJ2-3
TGTGCCAGCAGTTTGTCAGCGGCCACAGATACGCAGTATTTT
CASSLSAATDTQYF
>NA|NA|TRBV5-5|TRBJ2-7
TGTGCCAGCAGCTTAATGGCTAGCCGCCCTCGTCGGTCCTACGAGCAGTACTTC
CASSLMASRPRRSYEQYF
>NA|NA|TRBV5-4|TRBJ2-3
TGTGCCAGCAGCTTGGGGCAAGCGGATACGCAGTATTTT
CASSLGQADTQYF
>TRBD2|NA|TRBV29-1|TRBJ2-7
TGCAGCGTTGCAGGGCGGGAGAGCATCTACGAGCAGTACTTC
CSVAGRESIYEQYF
>TRBD1|once|TRBV18|TRBJ1-5
TGTGCCAGCTCACCGCCGAATGGACGGGGACAGGGGAGCCGACAGCCCCAGCATTTT
CASSPPNGRGQGSRQPQHF
>NA|NA|TRBV6-5|TRBJ2-7
TGTGCCAGCAGTGGACTACACGAGCAGTACTTC
CASSGLHEQYF
>NA|NA|TRBV7-9|TRBJ1-5
TGTGCCAGCAGCCTGGGAGTTTCTGAGCCCCAGCATTTT
CASSLGVSEPQHF
>NA|few|TRBV7-9|TRBJ1-2
TGTGCCAGCAGCTTAACTGGGGGCAACTATGGCTACACCTTC
CASSLTGGNYGYTF
>NA|NA|TRBV5-1|TRBJ1-1
TGCGCCAGCAGCTTGGTCATGGGGGGGAACACTGAAGCTTTCTTT
CASSLVMGGNTEAFF
>NA|NA|TRBV11-3|TRBJ2-7
TGTGCCAGCAGCTTAGGGGTAGCGGCCTCCTACGAGCAGTACTTC
CASSLGVAASYEQYF
>TRBD1|NA|TRBV10-3|TRBJ1-3
TGTGCCATCAGTGTCGGGACAGGGAAAGTCTCTGGAAACACCATATATTTT
CAISVGTGKVSGNTIYF
>NA|NA|TRBV6-5|TRBJ2-3
TGTGCCAGCAGCCACCAGGCGGGTCTGGTAGATACGCAGTATTTT
CASSHQAGLVDTQYF
>TRBD2|NA|TRBV6-1|TRBJ2-7
TGTGCCAGCAGTGAGTCGGGAGGCAGCTCCTACGAGCAGTACTTC
CASSESGGSSYEQYF
>NA|NA|TRBV19|TRBJ1-2
TGTGCCAGTAGCGACTCAGGGGAAGGCTACACCTTC
CASSDSGEGYTF
>TRBD1|few|TRBV9|TRBJ1-1
TGTGCCAGCAGCGTAGGTAAGGCGGAGGGGGCCCTCAGGGACACTGAAGCTTTCTTT
CASSVGKAEGALRDTEAFF
>TRBD2|NA|TRBV6-5|TRBJ2-5
TGTGCCAGCAGCATGACTAGCGGGGAGACCCAGTACTTC
CASSMTSGETQYF
>NA|NA|TRBV19|TRBJ2-2
TGTGCCAGCCGGAAAAGGGACTTCTACACCGGGGAGCTGTTTTTT
CASRKRDFYTGELFF
>NA|NA|TRBV10-3|TRBJ2-3
TGTGCCATCAGTGAGTCGGCCAGCGGGTTTAGCACAGATACGCAGTATTTT
CAISESASGFSTDTQYF
>TRBD1|NA|TRBV5-4|TRBJ2-2
TGTGCCAGCAACCCTGGACAGGGCATACAAGCCGGGGAGCTGTTTTTT
CASNPGQGIQAGELFF
>TRBD2|once|TRBV5-1|TRBJ2-5
TGCGCCAGCAGCTGGGTAGCGGGGTCGCAAGAGACCCAGTACTTC
CASSWVAGSQETQYF
>TRBD2|NA|TRBV4-2|TRBJ2-3
TGTGCCAGCAGCCAAGGGAGCGGGAGAAGGGCAGATACGCAGTATTTT
CASSQGSGRRADTQYF
>TRBD2|NA|TRBV5-1|TRBJ2-1
TGCGCCAGCAGCTTCACTAGCGGATCCTACAATGAGCAGTTCTTC
CASSFTSGSYNEQFF
>NA|NA|TRBV11-2|TRBJ2-7
TGTGCCAGCAGCTCGACTACCGGGACTGGGAACGAGCAGTACTTC
CASSSTTGTGNEQYF
>NA|NA|TRBV18|TRBJ2-1
TGTGCCAGCTCACCTCCCCTGGAGTACTCCTACAATGAGCAGTTCTTC
CASSPPLEYSYNEQFF
>TRBD1|medium-sized|TRBV2|TRBJ2-7
TGTGCCAGCAGGGAACAACCTGGGACAGGGGGCTACGAGCAGTACTTC
CASREQPGTGGYEQYF
>TRBD2|NA|TRBV4-3|TRBJ2-2
TGCGCCAGCAGCCAAGATGGTAAAGCGGGAGTAAGGCTCGGGGAGCTGTTTTTT
CASSQDGKAGVRLGELFF
>TRBD1|NA|TRBV5-1|TRBJ2-7
TGCGCCAGCAGCCCCCCTTCGACAGGGGACGAGCAGTACTTC
CASSPPSTGDEQYF
>NA|NA|TRBV10-1|TRBJ2-1
TGCGCCAGCAGTGATAAAGGCAGGGGGGAGAATGAGCAGTTCTTC
CASSDKGRGENEQFF
>TRBD2|NA|TRBV9|TRBJ2-7
TGTGCCAGCAGCGGGACTAGCGGACCCTACGAGCAGTACTTC
CASSGTSGPYEQYF
>NA|once|TRBV30|TRBJ2-7
TGTGCCTGGAGTCCCGGGGGTCACGAGCAGTACTTC
CAWSPGGHEQYF
>NA|NA|TRBV29-1|TRBJ2-3
TGCAGCGTCCACAGGGGACTTACTGATACGCAGTATTTT
CSVHRGLTDTQYF
>TRBD2|NA|TRBV5-5|TRBJ2-2
TGTGCCAGCAGACTTAGCGGGACCGTCACCGGGGAGCTGTTTTTT
CASRLSGTVTGELFF
>TRBD1|NA|TRBV18|TRBJ1-1
TGTGCCAGCTCACAAGACAGGGTTGGCACTGAAGCTTTCTTT
CASSQDRVGTEAFF
>TRBD2|NA|TRBV6-1|TRBJ2-7
TGTGCCAGCAGTCCCCGGACTAGCGGGAGCTACGAGCAGTACTTC
CASSPRTSGSYEQYF
>NA|once|TRBV5-4|TRBJ1-1
TGTGCCAGCAGCTTGTTGGGGGGGGACACTGAAGCTTTCTTT
CASSLLGGDTEAFF
>NA|NA|TRBV5-6|TRBJ2-2
TGTGCCAGCAGCTTCGGGCTAGCGCCCGGGGAGCTGTTTTTT
CASSFGLAPGELFF
>TRBD1|NA|TRBV27|TRBJ2-7
TGTGCCAGCAGCATGTCCCCGGGACAGGGGACCTATGAGCAGTACTTC
CASSMSPGQGTYEQYF
>TRBD1|NA|TRBV2|TRBJ1-1
TGTGCCAGCATCCTCCAGGGGGCGAGGGTGAACACTGAAGCTTTCTTT
CASILQGARVNTEAFF
>TRBD1|NA|TRBV11-2|TRBJ2-1
TGTGCCAGCAGCCGGGCCGGGACAGGGCGAAATGAGCAGTTCTTC
CASSRAGTGRNEQFF
>NA|NA|TRBV30|TRBJ1-6
TGTGCCTGGAGTGCACCAGGCTATAGCTCCTATAATTCACCCCTCCACTTT
CAWSAPGYSSYNSPLHF
>NA|NA|TRBV11-2|TRBJ1-2
TGTGCCAGCAGCTACGAGACTTCGGGCTACACCTTC
CASSYETSGYTF
>NA|NA|TRBV28|TRBJ2-3
TGTGCCAGCAGCCCTGCACAGGGCCACACAGATACGCAGTATTTT
CASSPAQGHTDTQYF
>TRBD2|NA|TRBV7-2|TRBJ2-2
TGTGCCAGCAGCCCACTAGCGGGAGAGGTCGGGGAGCTGTTTTTT
CASSPLAGEVGELFF
>TRBD1|NA|TRBV7-3|TRBJ1-3
TGTGCCAGCAGCCCCCGAGGAACAGGGACAGGGGGAAACACCATATATTTT
CASSPRGTGTGGNTIYF
>NA|NA|TRBV4-3|TRBJ1-1
TGCGCCAGCAGCCAAGATGGATTATTTCAATACCGGGCCAAGGGGACTGAAGCTTTCTTT
CASSQDGLFQYRAKGTEAFF
>NA|NA|TRBV2|TRBJ1-1
TGTGCCAGCAGTGATTGGGGGGGTGTCACTGAAGCTTTCTTT
CASSDWGGVTEAFF